The 5 T cell receptor beta chains reported below all come from one sample, sequenced in a study of T cell repertoires in cytomegalovirus infection. MiXCR was run by TCRdb on the reads, yielding one entry per CDR3 protein. The sample consists of hundreds of thousands of distinct CDR3 sequences, roughly 35% of them appearing once. The sample was PBMCs. Receptor source: a human donor in good health (CMV status not recorded). Some clones in this sample may be carry-over from other donors' samples.

The chain has TRBV10-3 and TRBJ2-7; 7 nucleotides align to TRBD1. The CDR3 has 13 residues. V lost 7 bases to trimming and J lost 2 bases; unmatched junction nucleotides: 5. Germline V gene lookup returns CDR1 ENHRY and CDR2 SYGVKD. CDR3 sequence reads: CAITTGETYEQYF. CDR3 bases: TGTGCCATCACCACAGGGGAAACCTACGAGCAGTACTTC.

The chain links TRBV11-2 to TRBJ2-3, with a tentative D call TRBD2 (6 bases). CDR1 SGHAT and CDR2 FQNNGV come from the germline V gene. The CDR3 is made up of 15 amino acids. The ends were cut back, 5 bases at V and 3 bases at J, with 15 bases in the middle. The CDR3: CASSPQRGSTDTQYF. CDR3 nucleotide sequence: TGTGCCAGCAGCCCGCAACGGGGGTCAACAGATACGCAGTATTTT. The full variable domain, in which reference TRBV11-2 and TRBJ2-3 provide the parts outside the CDR3, is EAGVAQSPRYKIIEKRQSVAFWCNPISGHATLYWYQQILGQGPKLLIQFQNNGVVDDSQLPKDRFSAERLKGVDSTLKIQPAKLEDSAVYLCASSPQRGSTDTQYFGPGTRLTVL.

V usage is TRBV7-6 and J usage is TRBJ2-3; TRBD1 agrees at 11 bases. CDR1 and CDR2 from the germline V gene are SGHVS and FNYEAQ. The V and J ends lost 4 bases and 2 bases, in that order; junction bases with no gene match: 2. This CDR3 is built from 15 residues. In DNA, the CDR3 is TGTGCCAGCAGCTGGACAGGGGGCCCCACAGATACGCAGTATTTT. Amino acids: CASSWTGGPTDTQYF.

About this clonotype itself: Possible read error: a much larger clone is one base away. The chain is built from TRBV28 and TRBJ2-4, with 8 bases fitting TRBD2. V gave up 10 bases and J gave up 3 bases; unmatched junction bases: 8. Germline lookup yields CDR1 MDHEN and CDR2 SYDVKM. The CDR3 totals 14 residues. The CDR3 DNA sequence: TGTGCCACACGGGGGGGACCGGACAAAAACATTCAGTACTTC. Residues: CATRGGPDKNIQYF.

The genes are TRBV6-1 and TRBJ2-2, with 7 positions matching TRBD2. The CDR3 consists of 16 residues. Looked up from germline, CDR1 is MNHNS and CDR2 is SASEGT. The V and J ends lost 5 bases and 0 bases, in that order; junction bases with no gene match: 6. The CDR3 loop reads CASSYGDYSNTGELFF. The CDR3 region has the DNA TGTGCCAGCAGTTATGGGGACTACTCGAACACCGGGGAGCTGTTTTTT.